A selection of T cell receptor beta chains follows, all from one sample in a study of cytomegalovirus exposure and HLA in healthy donors. Profiled with immunoSEQ multiplex PCR; TCRdb holds only in-frame clones, not every one. The top ten hold about 2% of the sample, which has about 160,000 clones, roughly 85% seen once. Sample: PBMCs. The receptors originated from a man between 18 and 29 years old in good health and CMV-seropositive. The CDR3 runs from the conserved cysteine through the conserved F or W. The D gene is left open where the match is weak. Clone size is shown for a subset of rows, as once, few, many or a class of expanded clone.

abundance | d_gene | j_gene | v_gene | CDR3aa | CDR3nt
NA | TRBD2 | TRBJ2-3 | TRBV10-3 | CAISPGEGKTDTQYF | TGTGCCATCAGCCCCGGGGAGGGGAAGACCGATACGCAGTATTTT
NA | NA | TRBJ1-4 | TRBV2 | CASSTREKLFF | TGTGCCAGCAGTACTCGGGAAAAACTGTTTTTT
few | NA | TRBJ1-1 | TRBV6-5 | CASSLRVVTEAFF | TGTGCCAGCAGTTTACGGGTGGTCACTGAAGCTTTCTTT
NA | NA | TRBJ1-1 | TRBV6-5 | CASSTVWSNTEAFF | TGTGCCAGCAGTACAGTGTGGTCGAACACTGAAGCTTTCTTT
NA | TRBD2 | TRBJ2-1 | TRBV9 | CASSTSGAGGEQFF | TGTGCCAGCAGCACTAGCGGGGCAGGGGGAGAGCAGTTCTTC
NA | NA | TRBJ1-6 | TRBV2 | CASSTETGSGNSPLHF | TGTGCCAGCAGTACAGAGACAGGATCGGGGAATTCACCCCTCCACTTT
NA | TRBD1 | TRBJ1-1 | TRBV5-1 | CASSLWSGGVSMNTEAFF | TGCGCCAGCAGCTTGTGGTCAGGGGGCGTAAGCATGAACACTGAAGCTTTCTTT
NA | TRBD1 | TRBJ2-7 | TRBV7-2 | CASSPRGTASYEQYF | TGTGCCAGCAGCCCCAGGGGGACGGCCTCCTACGAGCAGTACTTC
few | NA | TRBJ1-2 | TRBV9 | CASSISAEYSGTGGYTF | TGTGCCAGCAGCATATCCGCTGAATATTCGGGTACGGGTGGCTACACCTTC
NA | NA | TRBJ2-2 | TRBV9 | CASSVSPTKNTGELFF | TGTGCCAGCAGCGTATCTCCTACTAAGAACACCGGGGAGCTGTTTTTT
NA | TRBD2 | TRBJ2-1 | TRBV16 | CASSQSPASGGLYNEQFF | TGTGCCAGCAGCCAATCCCCGGCTAGCGGGGGGCTATACAATGAGCAGTTCTTC
NA | TRBD2 | TRBJ2-3 | TRBV4-2 | CASSHLTSGLTDTQYF | TGTGCCAGCAGCCACCTAACTAGCGGACTCACAGATACGCAGTATTTT
NA | TRBD1 | TRBJ1-2 | TRBV6-6 | CASSQGAPFYGYTF | TGTGCCAGCAGTCAGGGGGCCCCGTTTTATGGCTACACCTTC
NA | NA | TRBJ1-2 | TRBV5-6 | CASSLQSNYGYTF | TGTGCCAGCAGCTTGCAGTCTAACTATGGCTACACCTTC
NA | NA | TRBJ2-7 | TRBV6-4 | CASSDSRQYF | TGTGCCAGCAGTGACTCGAGGCAGTACTTC
NA | TRBD2 | TRBJ2-1 | TRBV5-1 | CASSLEGLAVNEQFF | TGCGCCAGCAGCTTGGAGGGACTAGCGGTCAATGAGCAGTTCTTC
NA | NA | TRBJ1-6 | TRBV11-2 | CASSPRQSNSPLHF | TGTGCCAGCAGCCCACGACAGTCAAATTCACCCCTCCACTTT
NA | NA | TRBJ1-3 | TRBV4-2 | CASSQDPLGNTIYF | TGTGCCAGCAGCCAAGATCCCCTGGGAAACACCATATATTTT
NA | NA | TRBJ1-1 | TRBV14 | CASSPHVGADTEAFF | TGTGCCAGCAGCCCCCATGTGGGCGCCGACACTGAAGCTTTCTTT
NA | NA | TRBJ2-7 | TRBV5-4 | CASSSEGFSYEQYF | TGTGCCAGCAGCTCCGAGGGCTTCTCCTACGAGCAGTACTTC
few | TRBD1 | TRBJ1-2 | TRBV2 | CASSLQTGGNYGYTF | TGTGCCAGCAGTTTACAGACAGGGGGAAACTATGGCTACACCTTC
few | TRBD1 | TRBJ2-1 | TRBV7-2 | CASSFGQGYNEQFF | TGTGCCAGCAGCTTTGGACAGGGGTACAATGAGCAGTTCTTC
NA | NA | TRBJ2-1 | TRBV18 | CASSPGAAQAYNEQFF | TGTGCCAGCTCCCCTGGGGCAGCCCAGGCCTACAATGAGCAGTTCTTC
NA | NA | TRBJ2-1 | TRBV5-4 | CASSLELTEQFF | TGTGCCAGCAGCTTGGAGTTGACAGAGCAGTTCTTC
NA | NA | TRBJ1-1 | TRBV18 | CASSPIQGANTEAFF | TGTGCCAGCTCACCGATACAGGGCGCGAACACTGAAGCTTTCTTT
NA | TRBD1 | TRBJ2-2 | TRBV13 | CASSPGGTGELFF | TGTGCCAGCAGCCCAGGGGGCACCGGGGAGCTGTTTTTT
NA | TRBD2 | TRBJ2-7 | TRBV5-1 | CASSSTSGGYEQYF | TGCGCCAGCAGCTCGACTAGCGGGGGATACGAGCAGTACTTC
NA | NA | TRBJ2-5 | TRBV5-1 | CASTPGGGGETQYF | TGCGCCAGCACCCCTGGGGGAGGGGGAGAGACCCAGTACTTC
NA | TRBD2 | TRBJ2-1 | TRBV5-1 | CASSLVLAGGRNNEQFF | TGCGCCAGCAGCTTGGTACTAGCGGGGGGACGAAACAATGAGCAGTTCTTC
NA | NA | TRBJ1-2 | TRBV4-1 | CASSHDEGSYGYTF | TGCGCCAGCAGCCATGACGAGGGCTCCTATGGCTACACCTTC
few | TRBD1 | TRBJ2-7 | TRBV19 | CASTETGGPPYEQYF | TGTGCCAGTACCGAAACAGGGGGGCCACCCTACGAGCAGTACTTC
NA | TRBD1 | TRBJ2-1 | TRBV9 | CASSVATGGSYNEQFF | TGTGCCAGCAGCGTAGCGACAGGGGGCTCCTACAATGAGCAGTTCTTC
NA | TRBD1 | TRBJ2-2 | TRBV15 | CATSINRGHIGELFF | TGTGCCACCAGCATAAACAGGGGGCATATCGGGGAGCTGTTTTTT
NA | TRBD1 | TRBJ1-6 | TRBV4-3 | CASSQGQGYNSPLHF | TGCGCCAGCAGCCAAGGACAGGGGTATAATTCACCCCTCCACTTT
NA | TRBD1 | TRBJ1-6 | TRBV6-5 | CASSYGDRDFPPLHF | TGTGCCAGCAGTTACGGGGACAGGGATTTTCCACCCCTCCACTTT
once | TRBD1 | TRBJ2-7 | TRBV4-3 | CASSQDWTGGSYEQYF | TGCGCCAGCAGCCAAGATTGGACAGGGGGCTCCTACGAGCAGTACTTC
NA | NA | TRBJ1-5 | TRBV4-3 | CASSQGRVFQPQHF | TGCGCCAGCAGCCAAGGGCGGGTTTTCCAGCCCCAGCATTTT
NA | NA | TRBJ2-7 | TRBV6-5 | CARGGRPSYYEQYF | TGTGCCAGGGGGGGAAGACCAAGCTACTACGAGCAGTACTTC
NA | NA | TRBJ1-1 | TRBV9 | CASSAGTLSSEAFF | TGTGCCAGCAGCGCCGGGACACTGAGTTCTGAAGCTTTCTTT
NA | TRBD2 | TRBJ2-3 | TRBV7-9 | CASETSGGAGTQYF | TGTGCCAGCGAGACTAGCGGGGGGGCCGGCACGCAGTATTTT
NA | NA | TRBJ1-1 | TRBV5-4 | CASSLVGENTEAFF | TGTGCCAGCAGCTTAGTAGGGGAGAACACTGAAGCTTTCTTT
NA | TRBD1 | TRBJ1-2 | TRBV7-9 | CASSKQGVGGDYGYTF | TGTGCCAGCAGCAAGCAGGGGGTAGGGGGAGACTATGGCTACACCTTC